The source of this T cell receptor (beta chain) is a study of spatial heterogeneity in lung cancer. The wider study: About 2 years after resection was the median timing of the follow-up PBMC samples, which were sequenced when available. Study-level findings and limits: Whereas they appeared in blood less at follow-up, ubiquitous expanded tumor TCRs appeared there more at resection.

Time point here: blood at routine non-recurrence follow-up after resection. Whole RNA obtained from tumor, nontumor lung or frozen PBMC underwent sequencing without sorting. In its sample, this clonotype was seen many times. As yet, its antigen is unknown. The CDR3 runs 11 residues. Germline V lookup: CDR1 KGHDR, CDR2 SFDVKD. The V end was cut by 5 bases, the J end by 7 bases, with 5 bases between. TCRdb independently ran MiXCR on the 5' RACE reads; one entry per CDR3 protein. Of more than 95,000 distinct CDR3 sequences in the sample, roughly an eighth were seen once. The TCR originated in a male donor with early-stage non-small cell lung cancer. The sequencing here drew on PBMCs, taken at follow-up. This chain joins TRBV24-1 and TRBJ2-1; D remains unclear. CDR3 nucleotides: TGTGCCACCAGTGGTCAGAATGAGCAGTTCTTC. It yields the protein CATSGQNEQFF.